This TCR beta chain is from a study of T cell responses to AZD1222 COVID-19 vaccine. The CDR3 sequence is 16 residues long. V lost 4 bases, J lost 7 bases, and 12 bases stayed unmatched. CDR1 and CDR2 from the germline V gene are MDHEN and SYDVKM. Comment on this clone: Its antigen is still unknown.

Measured with immunoSEQ multiplex PCR; TCRdb has only the in-frame clones, and not every one. Of under 200,000 clones listed, 90% were seen once; the top ten hold 1.5%. Study-wide results and caveats: Spike-specific TCRs gained breadth and depth after people received two AZD1222 doses.

The chain combines TRBV28 with TRBJ1-5; 8 bases align to TRBD1. The starting material was peripheral blood, obtained on day 0 of AZD1222 vaccination. The clonotype was recovered from an adult in good health. The DNA of the CDR3 is TGTGCCAGCAGTTCCCCCGGGACAGGCTTTCTACAGCCCCAGCATTTT. Residues: CASSSPGTGFLQPQHF.